This TCR beta chain was sequenced for a study of blood T cell repertoires in COVID-19. Study as a whole: Acute-phase and convalescent COVID-19 samples originated in the United States, Italy and Spain. The cDNA or gDNA used as material had been derived from T cells, B-cell-depleted T cells, or PBMCs.

Before being deemed recovered, Cohort 3 donors had two negative PCRs, clearance, or symptom resolution. In the original processing: Amplification from reference gene primers served as the basis for estimated nucleated cell counts. Some clones are missing from TCRdb's copy, which holds only in-frame ones; the method was immunoSEQ multiplex PCR. V and J calls and clone size are copied from that table; D and trimming were computed from the DNA. The data hold 210,000 or so clones, with about 85% observed a single time. J lost 6 bases, V lost 8 bases, and 3 bases had no gene match. CDR1 WSHSY and CDR2 SAAADI come from the germline V gene. This CDR3 contains 13 residues.

This TCR was sampled from a young man who had recovered from COVID-19. The V gene is TRBV10-2, the J gene TRBJ2-1; TRBD2 matches 11 bases. The material sequenced was PBMCs or T cells enriched from blood (not recorded which). For the CDR3, the DNA is TGCGCCAGCTTAGCGGGGGGGGCCAATGAGCAGTTCTTC. Translation: CASLAGGANEQFF.